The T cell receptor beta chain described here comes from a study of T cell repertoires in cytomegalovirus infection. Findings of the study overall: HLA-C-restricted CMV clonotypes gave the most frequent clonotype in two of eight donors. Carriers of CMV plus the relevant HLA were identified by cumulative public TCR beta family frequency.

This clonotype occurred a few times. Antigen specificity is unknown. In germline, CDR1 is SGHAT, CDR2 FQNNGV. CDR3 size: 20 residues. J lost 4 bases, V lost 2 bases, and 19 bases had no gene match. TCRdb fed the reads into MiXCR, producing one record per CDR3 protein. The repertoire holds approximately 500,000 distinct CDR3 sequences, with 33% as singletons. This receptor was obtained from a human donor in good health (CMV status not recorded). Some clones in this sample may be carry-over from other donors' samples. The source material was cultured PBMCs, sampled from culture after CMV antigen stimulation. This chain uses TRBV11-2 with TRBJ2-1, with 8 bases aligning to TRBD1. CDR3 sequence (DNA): TGTGCCAGCAGCTTATTTTTAGGGAAGGACAGGGCGAGCCAGTACAATGAGCAGTTCTTC. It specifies CASSLFLGKDRASQYNEQFF. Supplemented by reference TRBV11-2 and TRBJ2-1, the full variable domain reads EAGVAQSPRYKIIEKRQSVAFWCNPISGHATLYWYQQILGQGPKLLIQFQNNGVVDDSQLPKDRFSAERLKGVDSTLKIQPAKLEDSAVYLCASSLFLGKDRASQYNEQFFGPGTRLTVL.